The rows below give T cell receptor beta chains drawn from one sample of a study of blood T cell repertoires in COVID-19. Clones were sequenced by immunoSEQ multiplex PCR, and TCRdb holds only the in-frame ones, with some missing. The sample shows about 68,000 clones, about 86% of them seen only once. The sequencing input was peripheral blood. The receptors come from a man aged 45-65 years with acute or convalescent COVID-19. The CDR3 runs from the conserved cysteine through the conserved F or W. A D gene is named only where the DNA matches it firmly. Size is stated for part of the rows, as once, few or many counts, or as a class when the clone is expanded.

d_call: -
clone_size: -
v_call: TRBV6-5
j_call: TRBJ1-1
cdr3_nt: TGTGCCAGCAGGGGGAGGATTAACGTGGAAGCTTTCTTT
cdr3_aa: CASRGRINVEAFF

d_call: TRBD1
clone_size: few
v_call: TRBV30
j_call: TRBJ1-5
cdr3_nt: TGTGCCTGGAGTCCGGACAGGGACCAGCCCCAGCATTTT
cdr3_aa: CAWSPDRDQPQHF

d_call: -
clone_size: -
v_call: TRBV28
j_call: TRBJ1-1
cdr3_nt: TGTGCCAGCGTACGGGGGGCGTCTGAAGCTTTCTTT
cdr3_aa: CASVRGASEAFF

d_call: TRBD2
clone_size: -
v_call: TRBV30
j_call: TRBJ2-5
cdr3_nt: TGTGCCTGGACTCTAGCGGGGGGGGCCCTGTACTTC
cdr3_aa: CAWTLAGGALYF

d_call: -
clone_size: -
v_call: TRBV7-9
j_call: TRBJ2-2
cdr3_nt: TGTGCCACTTATTGGAACACCGGGGAGCTGTTTTTT
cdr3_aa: CATYWNTGELFF

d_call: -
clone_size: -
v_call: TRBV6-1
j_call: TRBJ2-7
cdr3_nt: TGTGCCAGCAGTGAAGCGCTTCCGCTCGACAGGCCTCTAGCCTACGAGCAGTACTTC
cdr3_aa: CASSEALPLDRPLAYEQYF

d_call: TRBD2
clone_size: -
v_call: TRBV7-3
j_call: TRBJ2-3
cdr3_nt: TGTGCCAGCAGCTTAGTTGGCGGGGGGGCCACAGATACGCAGTATTTT
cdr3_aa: CASSLVGGGATDTQYF

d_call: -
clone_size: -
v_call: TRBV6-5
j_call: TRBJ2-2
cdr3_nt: TGTGCCAGCAGTTACGCGGCGAGAACGAACACCGGGGAGCTGTTTTTT
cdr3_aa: CASSYAARTNTGELFF

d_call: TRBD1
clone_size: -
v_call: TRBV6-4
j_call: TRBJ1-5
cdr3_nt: TGTGCCAGCAGTGAGGACAGGGGGCAGCCCCAGCATTTT
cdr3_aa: CASSEDRGQPQHF

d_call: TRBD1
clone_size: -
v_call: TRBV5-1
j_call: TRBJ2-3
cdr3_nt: TGCGCCAGCAGCTTGGAAGGGACAGGGTTTGAGGGAAAAGGTACGCAGTATTTT
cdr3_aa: CASSLEGTGFEGKGTQYF

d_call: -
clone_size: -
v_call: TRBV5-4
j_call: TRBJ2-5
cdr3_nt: TGTGCCAGCAGCTTGGGTAGTCAAGAGACCCAGTACTTC
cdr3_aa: CASSLGSQETQYF

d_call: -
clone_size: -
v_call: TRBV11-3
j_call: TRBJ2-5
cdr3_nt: TGTGCCAGCAGCTTAATCCCGGGAGAGACCCAGTACTTC
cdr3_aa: CASSLIPGETQYF

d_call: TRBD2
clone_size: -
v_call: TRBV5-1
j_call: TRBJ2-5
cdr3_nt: TGCGCCAGCAGCTTGGGCGGGGGGGAAGAGACCCAGTACTTC
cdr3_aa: CASSLGGGEETQYF

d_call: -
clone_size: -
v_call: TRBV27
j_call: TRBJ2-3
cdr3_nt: TGTGCCAGCAGTTTATCGATGGCGACATCACGGCCAGATACGCAGTATTTT
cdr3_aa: CASSLSMATSRPDTQYF

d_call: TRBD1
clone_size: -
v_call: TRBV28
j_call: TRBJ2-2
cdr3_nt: TGTGCCGCTACCAAAGGACAGGGGCTAACATCGGAGCGGGCCGGGGAGCTGTTTTTT
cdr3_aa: CAATKGQGLTSERAGELFF

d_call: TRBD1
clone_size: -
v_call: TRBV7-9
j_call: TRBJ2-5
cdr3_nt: TGTGCCAGCAGCGAATCAGGGGGCTCGGGGACCCAGTACTTC
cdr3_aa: CASSESGGSGTQYF

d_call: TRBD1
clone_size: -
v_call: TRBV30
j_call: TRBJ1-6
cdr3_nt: TGTGCCTGGAACCGCAGACAGGGGGCCAATTCACCCCTCCACTTT
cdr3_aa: CAWNRRQGANSPLHF

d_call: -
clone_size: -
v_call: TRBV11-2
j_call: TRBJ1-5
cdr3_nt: TGTGCCAGCAGCTTAACGTCGGGGGGCGGCCAGCCCCAGCATTTT
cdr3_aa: CASSLTSGGGQPQHF

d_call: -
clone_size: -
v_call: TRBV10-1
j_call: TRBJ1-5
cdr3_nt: TGCGCCAGCAGTGAGTCGTTCGAGCAGCCCCAGCATTTT
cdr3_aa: CASSESFEQPQHF

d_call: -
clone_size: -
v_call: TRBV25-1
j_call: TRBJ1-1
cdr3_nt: TGTGCCAGCAGTCTCGTGGGAGGTGACACTGAAGCTTTCTTT
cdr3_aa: CASSLVGGDTEAFF

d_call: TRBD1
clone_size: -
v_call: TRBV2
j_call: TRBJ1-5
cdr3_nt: TGTGCCAGCAGGAAACGGGGACAGGGTGATCAGCCCCAGCATTTT
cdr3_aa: CASRKRGQGDQPQHF

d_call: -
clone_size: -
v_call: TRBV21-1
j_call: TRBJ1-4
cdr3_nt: TGTGCCAGCAGCAACACTACCGGGGGTTGTATGGCTAATGAAAAACTGTTTTTT
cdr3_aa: CASSNTTGGCMANEKLFF

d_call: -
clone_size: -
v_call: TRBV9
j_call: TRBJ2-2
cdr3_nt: TGTGCCAGCAGCCCCCCCAAGCGAGGCACCGGGGAGCTGTTTTTT
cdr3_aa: CASSPPKRGTGELFF

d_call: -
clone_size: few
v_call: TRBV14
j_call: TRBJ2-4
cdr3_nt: TGTGCCAGCAGTTTTGGACTGAACATTCAGTACTTC
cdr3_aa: CASSFGLNIQYF

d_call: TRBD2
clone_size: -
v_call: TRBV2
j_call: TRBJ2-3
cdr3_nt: TGTGCCAGGAGTCCGGGGGGTCTAGGAGATACGCAGTATTTT
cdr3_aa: CARSPGGLGDTQYF

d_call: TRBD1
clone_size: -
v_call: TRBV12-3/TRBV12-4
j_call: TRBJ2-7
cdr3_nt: TGTGCCAGCAGCTCCGGGACAGGAGAGCAGTACTTC
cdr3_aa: CASSSGTGEQYF

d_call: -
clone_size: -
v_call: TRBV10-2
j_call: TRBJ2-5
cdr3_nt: TGCGCCAGCAGTGAAAGGGGGACCCAGTACTTC
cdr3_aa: CASSERGTQYF

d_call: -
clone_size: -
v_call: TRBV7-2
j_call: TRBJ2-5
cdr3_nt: TGTGCCAGCAGCTTGGGGGGATCGGAGACCCAGTACTTC
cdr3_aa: CASSLGGSETQYF

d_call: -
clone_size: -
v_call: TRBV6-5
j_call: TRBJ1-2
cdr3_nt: TGTGCCAGCAGTTACGGCAGGATGGAAGGCTACACCTTC
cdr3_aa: CASSYGRMEGYTF

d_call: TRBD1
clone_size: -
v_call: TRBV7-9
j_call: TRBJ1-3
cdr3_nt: TGTGCCAGCAGCCAGGGACAGGGATCTGGAAACACCATATATTTT
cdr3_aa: CASSQGQGSGNTIYF

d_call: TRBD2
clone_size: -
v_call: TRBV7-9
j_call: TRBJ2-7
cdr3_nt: TGTGCCAGCAGCACTCGGACTAGCGGGAGGTCCGAGCAGTACTTC
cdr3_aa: CASSTRTSGRSEQYF

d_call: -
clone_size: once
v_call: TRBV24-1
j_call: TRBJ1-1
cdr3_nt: TGTGCCACCAGTGATTTCGCGGGAACTGAAGCTTTCTTT
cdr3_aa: CATSDFAGTEAFF

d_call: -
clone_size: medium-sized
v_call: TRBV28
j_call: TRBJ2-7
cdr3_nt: TGTGCCAGCAGACCTAGGCCCGGGGCGGACAGCTCCTACGAGCAGTACTTC
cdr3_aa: CASRPRPGADSSYEQYF

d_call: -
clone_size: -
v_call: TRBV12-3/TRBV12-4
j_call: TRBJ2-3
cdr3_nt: TGTGCCAGCAGTTTCGGGGGATCAGATACGCAGTATTTT
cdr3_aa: CASSFGGSDTQYF

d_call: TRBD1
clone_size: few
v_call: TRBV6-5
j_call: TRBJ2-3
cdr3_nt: TGTGCCAGCAGTCTGGCCGGGACAGTGACAGATACGCAGTATTTT
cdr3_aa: CASSLAGTVTDTQYF

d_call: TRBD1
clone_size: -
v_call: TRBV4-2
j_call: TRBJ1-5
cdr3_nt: TGTGCCAGCAGCCAAGAACAGGGGGCAGAAATTCAGCCCCAGCATTTT
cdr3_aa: CASSQEQGAEIQPQHF

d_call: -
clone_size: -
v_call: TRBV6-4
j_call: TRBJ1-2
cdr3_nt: TGTGCCAGCAGCCGCACAGGTCTTTGGGGCTACACCTTC
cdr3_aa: CASSRTGLWGYTF

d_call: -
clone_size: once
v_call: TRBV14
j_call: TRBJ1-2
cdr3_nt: TGTGCCAGCAGCCGAGCCGGTCGGGGGGCGGAAGCTAACTATGGCTACACCTTC
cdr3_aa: CASSRAGRGAEANYGYTF

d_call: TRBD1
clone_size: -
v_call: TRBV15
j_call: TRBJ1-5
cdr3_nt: TGTGCCACCAGCAGGGAGACAGGGGGCGAGTCCCAGCATTTT
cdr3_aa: CATSRETGGESQHF

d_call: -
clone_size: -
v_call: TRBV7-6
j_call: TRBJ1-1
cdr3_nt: TGTGCCAGCAGACAACAAGAGAACACTGAAGCTTTCTTT
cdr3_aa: CASRQQENTEAFF

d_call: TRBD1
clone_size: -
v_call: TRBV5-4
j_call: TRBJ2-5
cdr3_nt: TGTGCCAGCAGTGAATTAGACAGGGGAACTCAAGAGACCCAGTACTTC
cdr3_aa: CASSELDRGTQETQYF